This T cell receptor beta chain was observed in a study of blood T cells in healthy people across ages (dated by TCRdb to the mid-2010s). Notes on the research overall: In model experiments, template switching captured about one uniquely barcoded TCR beta cDNA molecule for every two T cells. Age-related changes in TCR beta repertoire diversity were measured in the study by deep sequencing normalized with unique cDNA molecular identifiers. The donors were split into four age groups: young (average 16 years), middle-aged (over 35), aged (about 56) and long-lived (about 74). To avoid experimental bias, donors of different ages were distributed randomly across sequencing lanes. Using the same blood draw, the study looked at two additional independent replicas of 1 million unique cDNA reads for two donors, one aged 18 to 30 and the other aged 80 or older. Results and caveats for the whole study, not just this receptor: Donor CMV infection status was unknown, potentially confounding age-related changes in expanded clonotypes. Because profiling used bulk unsorted PBMCs, naive and antigen-experienced compartments could not be compared conclusively. The long-lived group showed more naive CD4+ T cells, fewer expanded clones and increased TCR diversity than the aged group, suggesting age selection. There was a strong correlation between observed TCR beta diversity and the percentage of naive T cells measured by flow cytometry. As age increased, observed TCR beta diversity per million T cells dropped in a roughly linear way, and a significant reduction was already evident by age about 36. Estimates of total diversity based on one million sequenced T cells were regarded as lower bounds and as underestimates.

Systemically healthy Caucasian individuals from Russia, some 38 in total and aged roughly 6 to 100 years, were included as donors. Each donor gave about 9.2 milliliters of peripheral blood, drawn into EDTA-treated Vacutainer tubes. PBMCs were isolated by Ficoll-Paque density-gradient centrifugation, with at least 6 million obtained per sample. Trizol reagent was used to extract total RNA from the PBMCs, yielding at least 5.5 micrograms per sample. For every donor, an aliquot of PBMCs went through flow cytometry to measure the percentages of naive CD45RAhigh/CD27high T cells. The germline V gene encodes CDR1 SNHLY and CDR2 FYNNEI. V sheds 3 bases and J sheds 11 bases, leaving 17 bases between their ends. Reading from cysteine to phenylalanine, the CDR3 counts 14 amino acids. The kept DNA is CDR3 alone, 42 bases in frame from the first base. Library generation was performed with 5' RACE. The sample was run on an Illumina HiSeq 2500. A second roughly 7 to 11 cycle PCR used a sample-barcoded 5' primer and a J-beta primer mix. A template-switch 5' adaptor carrying 12 random nucleotides introduced a unique molecular identifier onto each TCR beta cDNA molecule. Each sample yielded at least 3 million CDR3-containing paired-end reads. The Mint cDNA synthesis kit, primed by a TRBC-specific oligonucleotide, was used to synthesize first-strand cDNA from all RNA. Following uracil-DNA glycosylase treatment, all cDNA underwent a first 18-cycle PCR with the universal primers M1SS and BC2_uni_R. In the paper's pipeline: Each sample was normalized by randomly selecting 1 million high-quality reads, each carrying a distinct molecular identifier. Reads with shared molecular identifiers were discarded instead of being binned into consensus sequences. MiTCR, run with a Q25 quality threshold and the strictest error-elimination algorithm, handled CDR3 identification, clonotype clustering and error correction. A nonparametric unseen species model with Euler transformation was used to estimate lower-bound total TCR beta diversity. TCRdb applied fastp at Q25 and MiXCR to the public reads, then kept only in-frame beta chains. Under each unique CDR3 protein, matching rows form one entry showing the most common genes and DNA. TCRdb, not the original authors, processed these V and J calls. Recorded for this sample are around 1.5 million distinct CDR3 sequences; about 43% of them occurred a single time. Of the sample, roughly 7.9% is held by the ten largest clones.

With regard to this clonotype: Its antigen specificity is not known. Base qualities are not at hand, and no much larger clone is one base apart.

Sample: blood. The chain employs TRBV2 and TRBJ2-1, with a tentative D gene TRBD2 over 6 matching bases. The TCR comes from a woman aged 18-29 years in good health. The DNA sequence is TGTGCCAGCAGTGATTTTTCTCCGGGACTTCAGCAGTTCTTC. Translated, this gives CASSDFSPGLQQFF.